The TCR beta chain under discussion was sequenced for a study of preoperative IRX-2 immunotherapy in early breast cancer. Treatment here: preoperative locoregional IRX-2 cytokine immunotherapy. Here immunoSEQ multiplex PCR was the method, and the copy in TCRdb shows in-frame clones only, minus some. The top ten clones hold 1.5% to 2% of a sample with 40,000 to 45,000 clones, less than 95% of them seen once. This receptor was identified in a human donor with breast cancer. The sample here was tumor tissue, taken after IRX-2 immunotherapy.

CDR3 region: CASSRQGGYGYTF. In DNA, the CDR3 is TGCGCCAGCAGCCGACAGGGCGGCTATGGCTACACCTTC. The chain links TRBV4-3 to TRBJ1-2, with 7 bases aligning to TRBD1. This CDR3 has 13 residues. The V gene's germline CDR1 is LGHNA and CDR2 YSLEER. V shed 4 bases, J shed 4 bases, and the junction held 3 bases outside the gene matches.